This T cell receptor beta chain was identified during a study of a mutant IDH1 vaccine in newly diagnosed glioma. In the study overall: Treated patients showed a male proportion of approximately 62%, a female proportion of about 40%, and a mean age of around 40 years. Patients arrived already treated with radiotherapy, temozolomide, or both, most having had both.

Stated time point: week 23, last vaccination. Vaccinated patients received 300 ug of mutant IDH1 20-mer peptide per dose, with topical imiquimod. About this clone: The antigen remains undetermined.

Trimming removed 5 bases from V and 7 bases from J; junction bases left unmatched: 11. CDR1 is SGHTA, CDR2 FQGNSA, per germline. This CDR3 has 14 amino acids. Clones were sequenced by immunoSEQ multiplex PCR, and TCRdb holds only the in-frame ones, with some missing. The sample contains fewer than 45,000 clones, around 79% of which appear only once. The receptor was isolated from a woman aged 40 to 50 with glioma. Some clones in this sample may be carry-over from other donors' samples. V is TRBV7-2 and J is TRBJ2-7; 7 nucleotides line up with TRBD2. The material sequenced was PBMCs, taken from a glioma patient whose treatment included an IDH1 peptide vaccine. DNA for the CDR3: TGTGCCAGCAGCCCCCTGGCGGGAGTGCGGGAGCAGTACTTC. The encoded protein is CASSPLAGVREQYF.